This T cell receptor beta chain originates from a study of cytomegalovirus exposure and HLA in healthy donors. Whole-study results and caveats: Common viral pathogens (according to a later analysis) appeared linked to several of the most significant clusters. Donor immune exposure was known only as CMV serostatus. Roughly uniform depth of sequencing across donors was assumed in presence/absence analyses. Judged likely to be a sequencing artifact was a cluster of highly shared sequence variants.

On this clone itself: Its matching antigen is unknown.

V was trimmed by 8 bases and J by 8 bases, leaving 18 bases between them. The CDR3 sequence is 13 residues long. Germline values: CDR1 MNHEY, CDR2 SVGAGI. The PCR employed 60 Vbeta primers together with 13 Jbeta primers. The repertoire was sequenced with immunoSEQ multiplex PCR; TCRdb's copy has only in-frame clones and lacks some. Found here are more than 140,000 clones, around three fifths of them singletons; the top ten hold about 3%. The J gene is TRBJ1-2, the V gene TRBV6-5; D is perhaps TRBD1 (6 bases). Sequencing input: PBMCs. This sequence originates from a woman aged 25 to 39 in good health and CMV-seropositive. CDR3 sequence: CASLGQGLGGYTF. The CDR3 DNA reads TGTGCCAGCTTAGGGCAGGGGTTAGGGGGCTACACCTTC.